The 20 T cell receptor beta chains below come from one sample, sequenced in a study of T cells in Graves' hyperthyroidism and ophthalmopathy. TCR beta CDR3 regions were amplified from RNA transcripts. An initial round of RT-PCR targeting the TCR CDR3 relied on the HTBI primer set. MiXCR, applied by TCRdb to the multiplex PCR reads, yields one record per CDR3 protein. Of 410,000 or so distinct CDR3 sequences in the sample, approximately 15% were seen once. Material for sequencing was blood. The source is a young man with Graves' ophthalmopathy.

As to this clonotype: At one end the junction does not follow the germline gene, possibly because of a read error. The rearrangement joins TRBV6-1 to TRBJ2-1, with 8 nucleotides matching TRBD1. CDR1 is MNHNS, CDR2 SASEGT, per germline. This CDR3 spans 17 amino acids. The CDR3 region is CASSERWGTGPYNEQLF. CDR3 nucleotide sequence: TGTGCCAGCAGTGAGAGGTGGGGGACAGGTCCCTACAATGAGCAGCTCTTC.

This clonotype has a count of ten or more. CDR3 DNA: TGTGCCATCAGTGAGCAAGGGCTTGAAGCTTTCTTT. Its protein is CAISEQGLEAFF. The chain recombines TRBV10-3 with TRBJ1-1, with D hard to call. With 2 bases removed from V and 7 bases from J, the gap between germline ends came to 8 bases. In germline, CDR1 is ENHRY, CDR2 SYGVKD. The length of the CDR3 is 12 residues.

The chain has TRBV27 and TRBJ2-3; TRBD2 matches 8 bases. The V segment lost 2 bases and the J segment 0 bases; nucleotides outside the gene matches: 13. CDR3 length: 19 amino acids. Germline-derived CDR1 and CDR2 are MNHEY and SMNVEV (reference sequence). DNA for the CDR3: TGTGCCAGCAGTTTAACCTTAGCGGGACTACATTATAGCACAGATACGCAGTATTTT. Protein: CASSLTLAGLHYSTDTQYF.

This clonotype was counted ten times or more. This chain uses TRBV5-1 with TRBJ2-7; 7 positions agree with TRBD1. CDR3 length equals 13 residues. Germline V gene lookup returns CDR1 SGHRS and CDR2 YFSETQ. The trim removed 4 bases at V and 6 bases at J, leaving 7 bases unmatched. The CDR3 loop reads CASSPDRTGEQYF. The CDR3 region has the DNA TGCGCCAGCAGCCCGGACAGGACGGGCGAGCAGTACTTC.

The chain uses TRBV5-1 and TRBJ1-1; D call uncertain. This CDR3 comprises 15 residues. Germline loops: CDR1 SGHRS, CDR2 YFSETQ. Trimming removed 5 bases from V and 6 bases from J, with 20 bases in between. The CDR3 nucleotides are TGCGCCAGCAGATGGTACTCCGGGGTTGGCGCTGAAGCTTTCTTT. It translates to CASRWYSGVGAEAFF.

This chain uses TRBV19 with TRBJ1-4; TRBD1 aligns across 12 bases. CDR1 and CDR2 (germline): LNHDA, SQIVND (reference sequence). V lost 5 bases, J lost 4 bases, and 5 bases stayed unmatched. CDR3 size: 16 residues. CDR3 in DNA: TGTGCCAGTAGTCCGGGACAGGGGGCGTTTAATGAAAAACTGTTTTTT. This sequence encodes CASSPGQGAFNEKLFF.

In regard to this clonotype: This may arise from a read error, as a much more abundant clone is one base away. The chain links TRBV6-2 or TRBV6-3 to TRBJ1-6, with 7 bases aligning to TRBD1. Germline assignment: CDR1 MNHEY and CDR2 SVGEGT. This CDR3 region has 16 residues. The CDR3: CASSDTTGQVGSPLRF. The CDR3 DNA follows: TGTGCCAGCAGTGACACCACTGGACAGGTTGGTTCACCCCTCCGCTTT.

Many counts were recorded for this clonotype. The V gene is TRBV12-3 or TRBV12-4, the J gene TRBJ2-2, with no clear D. The length of the CDR3 is 12 residues. CDR3 loop: CATLRSTGELFF. Here the CDR3 DNA reads TGTGCAACCCTCCGGAGCACCGGGGAGCTGTTTTTT.

This clonotype was seen at least ten times. The chain couples TRBV11-3 to TRBJ2-1; D ambiguous. Trimming took off 5 bases at V and 6 bases at J, with 14 bases between the two ends. The germline V gene has CDR1 SGHNT and CDR2 YENEEA. The CDR3 is 14 amino acids. CDR3 DNA: TGTGCCAGCAGCGAATCCCCCAATCGCAATGAGCAGTTCTTC. This sequence encodes CASSESPNRNEQFF.

This clonotype appeared many times. The chain's CDR3 is CASSLAGTGLSGTEAFF. The CDR3 region has the DNA TGCGCCAGCAGCTTGGCCGGGACAGGTCTCAGCGGCACTGAAGCTTTCTTT. The rearrangement uses TRBV5-1 and TRBJ1-1; 8 bases agree with TRBD1. CDR1 SGHRS and CDR2 YFSETQ come from the germline V gene. J was trimmed by 4 bases and V by 0 bases; bases with no gene match: 11. The CDR3 runs 17 residues.

This clonotype was seen ten or more times. This sequence joins TRBV13 and TRBJ1-1, with a tentative D call TRBD1 (5 bases). V shed 4 bases and J shed 7 bases, with 28 bases lying between them. The V gene's germline CDR1 is PRHDT and CDR2 FYEKMQ (reference sequence). The CDR3 totals 18 residues. For the CDR3, the DNA is TGTGCCAGCAGCTCCCCTACAGAGGATCTTTGGGGACGCCGTGAAGCTTTCTTT. It specifies CASSSPTEDLWGRREAFF.

In this sample, this clonotype turned up many times. The rearrangement links TRBV7-9 to TRBJ2-3; 8 bases line up with TRBD2. The V segment lost 1 base and the J segment 4 bases; nucleotides outside the gene matches: 4. Germline CDR1 reads SEHNR; CDR2 reads FQNEAQ (reference sequence). The CDR3 loop spans 15 amino acids. The CDR3 nucleotides read TGTGCCAGCAGCTTAGTCCTCGGGGGGGCAGATACGCAGTATTTT. Translating gives CASSLVLGGADTQYF.

This clonotype was detected ten times or more. The CDR3 nucleotides are TGCGCCAGCAGCTTCGCCGGGACCGAAGTCTACGAGCAGTACTTC. Its protein is CASSFAGTEVYEQYF. This chain joins TRBV5-1 and TRBJ2-7; D is perhaps TRBD1 or TRBD2 (5 bases each). Trimming took 2 bases from V and 3 from J, leaving 15 bases between them. This CDR3 has 15 amino acids. Germline values: CDR1 SGHRS, CDR2 YFSETQ. Supplemented by reference TRBV5-1 and TRBJ2-7, the full variable domain reads KAGVTQTPRYLIKTRGQQVTLSCSPISGHRSVSWYQQTPGQGLQFLFEYFSETQRNKGNFPGRFSGRQFSNSRSEMNVSTLELGDSALYLCASSFAGTEVYEQYFGPGTRLTVT.

This clonotype was detected ten times or more. This chain links TRBV7-9 with TRBJ1-1, with D unresolved. The CDR3 is made up of 13 amino acids. Germline V gene lookup returns CDR1 SEHNR and CDR2 FQNEAQ (reference sequence). Trimming pared 5 bases from V and 7 bases from J, leaving 14 bases between. The CDR3 DNA follows: TGTGCCAGCAGCCAATCGGGCAGAGATGAAGCTTTCTTT. This codes for CASSQSGRDEAFF. The full variable domain, its missing parts supplied by reference TRBV7-9 and TRBJ1-1, is DTGVSQNPRHKITKRGQNVTFRCDPISEHNRLYWYRQTLGQGPEFLTYFQNEAQLEKSRLLSDRFSAERPKGSFSTLEIQRTEQGDSAMYLCASSQSGRDEAFFGQGTRLTVV.

In its sample, this clonotype was seen many times. The chain employs TRBV2 and TRBJ2-7; a possible D gene is TRBD2 (6 bases). V lost 7 bases and J 3 bases, leaving 16 bases between the germline ends. Germline V gives CDR1 SNHLY, CDR2 FYNNEI. The CDR3 covers 14 residues. In DNA, the CDR3 is TGTGCCAGCACCCCCCTGATGGGGGGCTACGAGCAGTACTTC. Amino acids: CASTPLMGGYEQYF.

The table lists this clonotype with a few counts. V gene TRBV30 combines with J gene TRBJ1-1, with TRBD1 identical over 7 bases. This CDR3 has 13 residues. Germline V gives CDR1 GTSNPN, CDR2 SVGIG (reference sequence). The V gene end was trimmed by 1 base and the J gene end by 5 bases; junction bases not matched to a gene: 4. The CDR3 DNA sequence: TGTGCCTGGAGTGACAGGGGTTTAACTGAAGCTTTCTTT. This gives the protein CAWSDRGLTEAFF.

At least ten counts were recorded for this clonotype. This chain links TRBV4-1 with TRBJ2-3, with TRBD1 matching 10 bases. The trim removed 6 bases at V and 4 bases at J, leaving 4 bases unmatched. The CDR3 sequence is 14 residues long. Germline CDR1 reads MGHRA; CDR2 reads YSYEKL. CDR3 nucleotide sequence: TGCGCCAGCAGGCGACAGGGGGCTTCAGATACGCAGTATTTT. Translated: CASRRQGASDTQYF.

The sample holds many counts of this clonotype. This chain connects TRBV4-1 to TRBJ2-5; 8 bases agree with TRBD1. The trim removed 3 bases at V and 1 base at J, leaving 1 base unmatched. Germline V CDR1 and CDR2: MGHRA, YSYEKL. The CDR3 is 14 amino acids. Written as DNA, the CDR3 is TGCGCCAGCAGCCACGACAGGGGCCAAGAGACCCAGTACTTC. Encoded protein: CASSHDRGQETQYF.

V and J are TRBV6-1 and TRBJ1-5; D remains ambiguous. CDR1 and CDR2 from the germline V gene are MNHNS and SASEGT. This CDR3 is 14 amino acids long. The ends were cut back, 2 bases at V and 4 bases at J, with 9 bases in the middle. CDR3 in DNA: TGTGCCAGCAGTGAAATGGGATATAATCAGCCCCAGCATTTT. It codes for CASSEMGYNQPQHF.

This clonotype was seen ten or more times. The chain combines TRBV2 with TRBJ2-7, with 7 nucleotides matching TRBD2. This CDR3 is built from 13 residues. With V trimmed by 9 bases and J by 2 bases, 7 bases remained unmatched. The germline CDR1 and CDR2 sequences are SNHLY and FYNNEI. CDR3 protein: CASRRETAYEQYF. The CDR3 coding sequence is TGTGCCAGTAGGCGGGAGACGGCCTACGAGCAGTACTTC.